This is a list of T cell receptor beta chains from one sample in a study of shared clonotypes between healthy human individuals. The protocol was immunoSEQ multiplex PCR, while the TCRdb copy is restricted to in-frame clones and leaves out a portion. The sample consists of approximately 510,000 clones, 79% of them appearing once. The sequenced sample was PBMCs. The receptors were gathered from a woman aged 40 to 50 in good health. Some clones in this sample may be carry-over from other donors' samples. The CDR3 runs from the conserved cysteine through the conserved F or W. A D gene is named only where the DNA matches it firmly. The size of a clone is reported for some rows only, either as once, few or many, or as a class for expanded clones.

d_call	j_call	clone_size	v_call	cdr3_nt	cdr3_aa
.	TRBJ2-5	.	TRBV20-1	TGCAGTGCTCTCCGTCGGGAGACCCAGTACTTC	CSALRRETQYF
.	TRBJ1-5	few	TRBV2	TGTGCCAGCAGTACACGGGGGAATCAGCCCCAGCATTTT	CASSTRGNQPQHF
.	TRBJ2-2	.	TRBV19	TGTGCCAGCCAGTCCCGAGCGTGGGCCGGGGAGCTGTTTTTT	CASQSRAWAGELFF
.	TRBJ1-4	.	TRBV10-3	TGTGCCATCAGTGCCCAGGACGGCGCTAATGAAAAACTGTTTTTT	CAISAQDGANEKLFF
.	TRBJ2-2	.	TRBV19	TGTGCCAGTAGTATCGCCCCCGGGACAAAAACCGGGGAGCTGTTTTTT	CASSIAPGTKTGELFF
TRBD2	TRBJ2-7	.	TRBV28	TGTGCCAGCAGTTTACCCGGGACTAACCGAGCGAGGGGGCAGTACTTC	CASSLPGTNRARGQYF
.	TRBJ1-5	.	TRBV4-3	TGCGCCAGTAGCCTTAACCTTGGGGGTGATCAGCCCCAGCATTTT	CASSLNLGGDQPQHF
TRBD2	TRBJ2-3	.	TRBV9	TGTGCCAGCAGCCCCGACTTAGCGGGAGTGACAGATACGCAGTATTTT	CASSPDLAGVTDTQYF
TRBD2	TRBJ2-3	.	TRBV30	TGTGCCTGGAGTAAGGGACTAGCTGGGACAGATACGCAGTATTTT	CAWSKGLAGTDTQYF
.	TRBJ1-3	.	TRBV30	TGTGCCTGGAGTGTAGGTATTTCTGGAAACACCATATATTTT	CAWSVGISGNTIYF
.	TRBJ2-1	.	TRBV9	TGTGCCAGCAGCGCGAGCGGGACAAACAATGAGCAGTTCTTC	CASSASGTNNEQFF
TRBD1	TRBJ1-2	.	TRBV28	TGTGCCAGCAGTCTGACAGGGAAAGGATATGGCTACACCTTC	CASSLTGKGYGYTF
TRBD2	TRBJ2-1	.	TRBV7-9	TGTGCCAGCAACTCTCCTGGCGGGAGTTGGGATAAGCGTGAGCAGTTCTTC	CASNSPGGSWDKREQFF
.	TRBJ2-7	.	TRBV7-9	TGTGCCAGCAGCGCGACCAGCTACGAGCAGTACTTC	CASSATSYEQYF
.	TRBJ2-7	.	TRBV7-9	TGTGCCAGCAGCTTGGATAATAGCGGATACGAGCAGTACTTC	CASSLDNSGYEQYF
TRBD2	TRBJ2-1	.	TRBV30	TGTGCCTGGAGTCCACGGGGGACTAGCGGGATCCAGGAGCAGTTCTTC	CAWSPRGTSGIQEQFF
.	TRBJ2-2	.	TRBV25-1	TGTGCCAGCAGTAGGAAAAGGGACGGCACCGGGGAGCTGTTTTTT	CASSRKRDGTGELFF
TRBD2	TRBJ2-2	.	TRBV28	TGTGCCAGCAGTTTAGCCGGACTAGGTAACACCGGGGAGCTGTTTTTT	CASSLAGLGNTGELFF
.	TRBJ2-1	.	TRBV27	TGTGCCAGCAGTCCGCCTCGGCGGGTGAGCTCCTACAATGAGCAGTTCTTC	CASSPPRRVSSYNEQFF
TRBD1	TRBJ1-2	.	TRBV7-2	TGTGCCAGCAGCTTGCGACGACAGGGGGTTTTAGGGGGGGGCTACACCTTC	CASSLRRQGVLGGGYTF
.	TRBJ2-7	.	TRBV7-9	TGTGCCAGCAACGATTTAGGCGCCCTCGGCTCCTACGAGCAGTACTTC	CASNDLGALGSYEQYF
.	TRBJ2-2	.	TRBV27	TGTGCCAGCAGTTTCTCCCGGGACCTGGGTGGGGAGCTGTTTTTT	CASSFSRDLGGELFF
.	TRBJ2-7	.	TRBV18	TGTGCCAGCTCACCCACCGGGCCAGGCCCCTACGAGCAGTACTTC	CASSPTGPGPYEQYF
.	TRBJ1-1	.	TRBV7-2	TGTGCCAGCAGCTTAGCCGGGGCCGTTGAAGCTTTCTTT	CASSLAGAVEAFF
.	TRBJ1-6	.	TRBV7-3	TGTGCCAGCAGTAGACAGCGTGCATCCTATAATTCACCCCTCCACTTT	CASSRQRASYNSPLHF
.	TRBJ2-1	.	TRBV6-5	TGTGCCAGCAGTTACTCGCTCGGTGAGCAGTTCTTC	CASSYSLGEQFF
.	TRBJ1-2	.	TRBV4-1	TGCGCCAGCAGTCCGGGACCCCCCACTGGCTACACCTTC	CASSPGPPTGYTF
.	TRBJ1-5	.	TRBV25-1	TGTGCCAGCAGTGGGGGGACGAGCAATCAGCCCCAGCATTTT	CASSGGTSNQPQHF
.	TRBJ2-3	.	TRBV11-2	TGTGCCAGCAGCTTACTTGTAAATACGCAGTATTTT	CASSLLVNTQYF
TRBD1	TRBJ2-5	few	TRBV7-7	TGTGCCAGCAGCACCGGGACAGGGGTAGAGACCCAGTACTTC	CASSTGTGVETQYF
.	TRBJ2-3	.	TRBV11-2	TGTGCCAGCAGCGGTACAGGGAGACAAGATACGCAGTATTTT	CASSGTGRQDTQYF
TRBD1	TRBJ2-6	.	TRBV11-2	TGTGCCAGCAGCTTAGATGGGCCGACAGGGGGCGGCTCTGGGGCCAACGTCCTGACTTTC	CASSLDGPTGGGSGANVLTF
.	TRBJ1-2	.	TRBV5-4	TGTGCCAGCAGCGTAAACAGTGAAGCTAACTATGGCTACACCTTC	CASSVNSEANYGYTF
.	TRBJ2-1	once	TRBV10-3	TGTGCCACCACCCCCGTAGGGGACAATGAGCAGTTCTTC	CATTPVGDNEQFF
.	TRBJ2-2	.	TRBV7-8	TGTGCCAGCAGCTTAGCGCAGTATAGTAGCGGGGAGCTGTTTTTT	CASSLAQYSSGELFF
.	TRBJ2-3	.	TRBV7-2	TGTGCCAGCAGCTCCCGGACTGGCCGAGACACAGATACGCAGTATTTT	CASSSRTGRDTDTQYF
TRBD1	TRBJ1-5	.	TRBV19	TGTGCCAGTAATCGTCCCGGGACAGGGAATCAGCCCCAGCATTTT	CASNRPGTGNQPQHF
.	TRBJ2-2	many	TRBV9	TGTGCCAGCAGCTCCCCGAGGGGTTACACAGACACCGGGGAGCTGTTTTTT	CASSSPRGYTDTGELFF
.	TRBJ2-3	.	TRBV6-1	TGTGCCAGCAGTGAAGTCTCTCTAGCGCTAGAATCCGCTAGCACAGATACGCAGTATTTT	CASSEVSLALESASTDTQYF
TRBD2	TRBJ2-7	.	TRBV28	TGTGCCAGCAGCCAGGGACTAGCGGGAGTGGGGTCGGAGCAGTACTTC	CASSQGLAGVGSEQYF
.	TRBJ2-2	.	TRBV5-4	TGTGCCAGCAGCTTAACGGAAACCGGGGAGCTGTTTTTT	CASSLTETGELFF
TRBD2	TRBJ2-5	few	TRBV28	TGTGCCAGCCTAGCGGCGGACTATAAAGAGACCCAGTACTTC	CASLAADYKETQYF
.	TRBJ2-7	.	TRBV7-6	TGTGCCAGCAGCTTAGGCAGCTCCTCCTACGAGCAGTACTTC	CASSLGSSSYEQYF
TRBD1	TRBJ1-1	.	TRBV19	TGTGCCAGTAGTATTCCGGGACAGGGTACTTTTGAAGCTTTCTTT	CASSIPGQGTFEAFF